This section outlines one T cell receptor beta chain sequence together with its context. This sample was included in a study of T cells in tuberculosis. Using immunoSEQ multiplex PCR, the repertoire was profiled, and TCRdb retains in-frame clones only, with some absent. The sample carries over 30,000 clones, approximately 94% recorded once. Time point specified: new active TB diagnosis, blood taken before or within 7 days of starting treatment. The V gene end was trimmed by 4 bases and the J gene end by 8 bases; junction bases not matched to a gene: 6. This CDR3 is 14 amino acids long. Per germline, CDR1 SGHRS and CDR2 YFSETQ.

The sequencing here drew on PBMCs, taken at tuberculosis diagnosis. The sequence derives from an adult with tuberculosis. The chain uses TRBV5-1 and TRBJ1-4, with 9 bases aligning to TRBD1. The CDR3 loop is CASSQGQGDEKLFF. The CDR3 region has the DNA TGCGCCAGCAGCCAGGGACAGGGCGACGAAAAACTGTTTTTT.